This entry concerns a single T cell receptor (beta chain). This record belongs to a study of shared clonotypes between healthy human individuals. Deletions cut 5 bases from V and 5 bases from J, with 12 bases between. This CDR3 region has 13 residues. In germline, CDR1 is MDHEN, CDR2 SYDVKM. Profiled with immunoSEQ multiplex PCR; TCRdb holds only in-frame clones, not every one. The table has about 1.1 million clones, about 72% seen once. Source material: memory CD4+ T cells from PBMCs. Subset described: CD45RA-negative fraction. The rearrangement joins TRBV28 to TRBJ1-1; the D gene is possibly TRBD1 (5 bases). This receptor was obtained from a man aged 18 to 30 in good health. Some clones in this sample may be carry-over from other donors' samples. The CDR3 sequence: CASSPSGGTEAFF. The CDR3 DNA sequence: TGTGCCAGCAGTCCATCTGGGGGTACTGAAGCTTTCTTT. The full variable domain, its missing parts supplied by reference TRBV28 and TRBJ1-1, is DVKVTQSSRYLVKRTGEKVFLECVQDMDHENMFWYRQDPGLGLRLIYFSYDVKMKEKGDIPEGYSVSREKKERFSLILESASTNQTSMYLCASSPSGGTEAFFGQGTRLTVV.